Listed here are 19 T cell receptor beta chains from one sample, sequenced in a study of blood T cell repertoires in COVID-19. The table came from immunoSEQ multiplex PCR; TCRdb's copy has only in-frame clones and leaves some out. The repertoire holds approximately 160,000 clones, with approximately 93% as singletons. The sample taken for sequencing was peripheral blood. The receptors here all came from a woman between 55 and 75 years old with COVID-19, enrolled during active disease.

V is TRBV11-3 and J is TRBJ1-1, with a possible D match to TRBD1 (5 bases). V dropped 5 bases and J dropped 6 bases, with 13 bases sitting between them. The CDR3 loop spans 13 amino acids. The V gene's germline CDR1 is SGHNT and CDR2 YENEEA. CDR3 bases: TGTGCCAGCAGCGCCCACGGGGGTGCTGAAGCTTTCTTT. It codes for CASSAHGGAEAFF. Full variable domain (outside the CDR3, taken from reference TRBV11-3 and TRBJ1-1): EAGVVQSPRYKIIEKKQPVAFWCNPISGHNTLYWYLQNLGQGPELLIRYENEEAVDDSQLPKDRFSAERLKGVDSTLKIQPAELGDSAVYLCASSAHGGAEAFFGQGTRLTVV.

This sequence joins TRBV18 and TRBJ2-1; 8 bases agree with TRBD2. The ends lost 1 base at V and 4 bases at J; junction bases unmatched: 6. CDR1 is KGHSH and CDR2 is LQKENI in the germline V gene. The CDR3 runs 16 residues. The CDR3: CASSPRIAGTYNEQFF. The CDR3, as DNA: TGTGCCAGCTCACCACGGATAGCGGGGACGTACAATGAGCAGTTCTTC.

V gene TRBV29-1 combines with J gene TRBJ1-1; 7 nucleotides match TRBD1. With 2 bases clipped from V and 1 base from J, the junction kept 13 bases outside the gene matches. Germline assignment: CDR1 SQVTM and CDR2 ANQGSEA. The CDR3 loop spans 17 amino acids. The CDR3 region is CSVELDRRFRGNTEAFF. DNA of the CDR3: TGCAGCGTTGAATTGGACAGGAGATTTCGTGGGAACACTGAAGCTTTCTTT.

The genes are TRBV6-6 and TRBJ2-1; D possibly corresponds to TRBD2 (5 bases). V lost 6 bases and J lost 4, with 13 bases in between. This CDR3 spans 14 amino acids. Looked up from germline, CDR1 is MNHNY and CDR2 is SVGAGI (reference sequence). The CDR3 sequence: CASRPPADYNEQFF. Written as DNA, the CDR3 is TGTGCCAGCAGGCCCCCAGCGGATTACAATGAGCAGTTCTTC.

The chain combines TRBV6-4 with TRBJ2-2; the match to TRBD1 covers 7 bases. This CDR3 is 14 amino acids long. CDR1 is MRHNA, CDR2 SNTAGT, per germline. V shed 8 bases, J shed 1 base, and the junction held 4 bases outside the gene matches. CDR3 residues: CASSRQGNTGELFF. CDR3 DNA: TGTGCCAGCTCAAGACAGGGGAACACCGGGGAGCTGTTTTTT.

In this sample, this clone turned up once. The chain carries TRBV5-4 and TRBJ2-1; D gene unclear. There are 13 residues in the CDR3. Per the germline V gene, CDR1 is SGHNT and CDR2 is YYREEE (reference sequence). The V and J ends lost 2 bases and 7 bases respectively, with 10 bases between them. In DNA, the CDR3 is TGTGCCAGCAGCTTTCCGAGCTTAAATGAGCAGTTCTTC. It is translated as CASSFPSLNEQFF.

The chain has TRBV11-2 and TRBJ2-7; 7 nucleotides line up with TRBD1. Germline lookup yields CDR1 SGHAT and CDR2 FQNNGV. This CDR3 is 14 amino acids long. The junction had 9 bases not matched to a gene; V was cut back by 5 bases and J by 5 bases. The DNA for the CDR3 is TGTGCCAGCAGCCCGACAGGGATTCAGGACGAGCAGTACTTC. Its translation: CASSPTGIQDEQYF. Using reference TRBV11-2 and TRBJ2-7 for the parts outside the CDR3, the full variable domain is EAGVAQSPRYKIIEKRQSVAFWCNPISGHATLYWYQQILGQGPKLLIQFQNNGVVDDSQLPKDRFSAERLKGVDSTLKIQPAKLEDSAVYLCASSPTGIQDEQYFGPGTRLTVT.

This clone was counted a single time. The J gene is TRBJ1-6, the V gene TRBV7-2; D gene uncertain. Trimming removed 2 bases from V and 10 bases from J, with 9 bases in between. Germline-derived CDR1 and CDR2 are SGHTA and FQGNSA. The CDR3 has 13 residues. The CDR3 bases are TGTGCCAGCAGCTTAATCCGGGGATCACCCCTCCACTTT. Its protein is CASSLIRGSPLHF.

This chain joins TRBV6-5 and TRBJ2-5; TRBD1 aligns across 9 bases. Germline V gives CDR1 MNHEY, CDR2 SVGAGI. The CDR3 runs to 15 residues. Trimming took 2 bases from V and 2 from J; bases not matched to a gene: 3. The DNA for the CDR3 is TGTGCCAGCAGTTACGGGACAGGGCCACAAGAGACCCAGTACTTC. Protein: CASSYGTGPQETQYF.

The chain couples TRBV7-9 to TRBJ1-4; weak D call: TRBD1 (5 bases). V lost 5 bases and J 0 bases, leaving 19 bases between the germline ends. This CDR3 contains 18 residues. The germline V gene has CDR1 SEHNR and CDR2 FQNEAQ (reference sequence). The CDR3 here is CASSVNVQDFSTNEKLFF. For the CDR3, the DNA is TGTGCCAGCAGCGTTAACGTACAGGATTTCTCAACTAATGAAAAACTGTTTTTT.

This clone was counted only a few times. CDR3: CASSYAWGLSGYTF. The CDR3 DNA reads as TGTGCCAGCAGTTACGCCTGGGGGCTGAGTGGCTACACCTTC. The chain has TRBV6-5 and TRBJ1-2; D might be TRBD1 (6 bases). The CDR3 contains 14 residues. Germline V gives CDR1 MNHEY, CDR2 SVGAGI. V shed 2 bases and J shed 7 bases, with 14 bases lying between them.

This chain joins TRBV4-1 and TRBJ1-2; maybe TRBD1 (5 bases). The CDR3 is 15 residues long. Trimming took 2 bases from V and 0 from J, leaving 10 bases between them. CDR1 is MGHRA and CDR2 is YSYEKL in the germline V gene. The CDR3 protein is CASSQSPGTNYGYTF. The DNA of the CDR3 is TGCGCCAGCAGCCAAAGTCCAGGGACTAACTATGGCTACACCTTC.

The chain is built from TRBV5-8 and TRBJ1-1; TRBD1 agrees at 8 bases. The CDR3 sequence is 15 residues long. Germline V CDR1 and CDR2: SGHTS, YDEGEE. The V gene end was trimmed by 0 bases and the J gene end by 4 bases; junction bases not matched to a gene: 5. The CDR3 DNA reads TGTGCCAGCAGCTTGGACAGGGGGTCGGGCACTGAAGCTTTCTTT. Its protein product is CASSLDRGSGTEAFF. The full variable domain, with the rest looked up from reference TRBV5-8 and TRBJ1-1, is EAGVTQSPTHLIKTRGQQATLRCSPISGHTSVYWYQQALGLGLQFLLWYDEGEERNRGNFPPRFSGRQFPNYSSELNVNALELEDSALYLCASSLDRGSGTEAFFGQGTRLTVV.

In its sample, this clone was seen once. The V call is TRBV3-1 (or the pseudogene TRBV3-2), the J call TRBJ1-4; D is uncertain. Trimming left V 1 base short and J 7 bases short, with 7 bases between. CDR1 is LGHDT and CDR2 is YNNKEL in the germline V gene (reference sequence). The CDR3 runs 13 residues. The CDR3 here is CASSQVLSEKLFF. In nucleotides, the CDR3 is TGTGCCAGCAGCCAAGTTCTTTCTGAAAAACTGTTTTTT.

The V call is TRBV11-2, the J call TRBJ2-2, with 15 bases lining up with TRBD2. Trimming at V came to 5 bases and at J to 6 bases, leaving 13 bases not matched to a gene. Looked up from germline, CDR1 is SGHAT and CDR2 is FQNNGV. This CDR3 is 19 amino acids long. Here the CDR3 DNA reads TGTGCCAGCAGCCTTCGGACTAGCGGGGGGGGATTAAGACCCGGGGAGCTGTTTTTT. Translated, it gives CASSLRTSGGGLRPGELFF. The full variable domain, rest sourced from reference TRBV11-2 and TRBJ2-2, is EAGVAQSPRYKIIEKRQSVAFWCNPISGHATLYWYQQILGQGPKLLIQFQNNGVVDDSQLPKDRFSAERLKGVDSTLKIQPAKLEDSAVYLCASSLRTSGGGLRPGELFFGEGSRLTVL.

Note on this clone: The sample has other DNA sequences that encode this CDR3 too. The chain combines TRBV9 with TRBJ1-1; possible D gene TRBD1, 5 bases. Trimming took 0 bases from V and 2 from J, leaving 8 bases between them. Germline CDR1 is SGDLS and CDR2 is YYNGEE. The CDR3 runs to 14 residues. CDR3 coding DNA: TGTGCCAGCAGCGTAGACAGGATCAACACTGAAGCTTTCTTT. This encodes CASSVDRINTEAFF. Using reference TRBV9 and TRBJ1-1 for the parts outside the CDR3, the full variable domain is DSGVTQTPKHLITATGQRVTLRCSPRSGDLSVYWYQQSLDQGLQFLIQYYNGEERAKGNILERFSAQQFPDLHSELNLSSLELGDSALYFCASSVDRINTEAFFGQGTRLTVV.

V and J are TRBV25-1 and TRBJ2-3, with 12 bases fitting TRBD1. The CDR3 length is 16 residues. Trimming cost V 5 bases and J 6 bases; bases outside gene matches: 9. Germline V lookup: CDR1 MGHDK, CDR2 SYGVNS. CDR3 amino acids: CASSCRDRGLWDTQYF. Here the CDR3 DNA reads TGTGCCAGCAGTTGTCGGGACAGGGGGCTTTGGGATACGCAGTATTTT.

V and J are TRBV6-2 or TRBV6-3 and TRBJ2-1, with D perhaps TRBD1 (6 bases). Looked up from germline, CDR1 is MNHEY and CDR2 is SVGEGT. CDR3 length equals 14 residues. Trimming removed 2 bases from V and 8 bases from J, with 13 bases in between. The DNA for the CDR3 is TGTGCCAGCAGTTACCTGGGGGCAGGAGATGAGCAGTTCTTC. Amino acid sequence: CASSYLGAGDEQFF.

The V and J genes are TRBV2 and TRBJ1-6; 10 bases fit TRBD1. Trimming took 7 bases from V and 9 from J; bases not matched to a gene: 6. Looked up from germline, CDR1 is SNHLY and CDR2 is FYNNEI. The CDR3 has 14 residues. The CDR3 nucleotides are TGTGCCAGCACGGGACAGGGGTCAATTTCACCCCTCCACTTT. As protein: CASTGQGSISPLHF.